These 20 T cell receptor beta chains were all obtained from the same sample, sequenced in a study of pediatric ulcerative colitis. The repertoire was sequenced with immunoSEQ multiplex PCR; TCRdb's copy has only in-frame clones and lacks some. The sample carries about 36,000 clones, 75% to 90% recorded once. The sample consisted of blood. The source of these receptors is a girl aged 10 to 17 with moderate ulcerative colitis.

The CDR3 loop is CASSLGTWPDTQYF. As DNA, the CDR3 is TGTGCCAGCAGCTTAGGGACTTGGCCAGATACGCAGTATTTT. The V gene is TRBV7-2, the J gene TRBJ2-3; D possibly corresponds to TRBD2 (5 bases). Trimming took 1 base from V and 4 from J, leaving 9 bases between them. The CDR3 is made up of 14 amino acids. The germline V gene encodes CDR1 SGHTA and CDR2 FQGNSA.

V and J are TRBV7-9 and TRBJ1-1, with D perhaps matching TRBD1 (5 bases). V dropped 1 base and J dropped 5 bases, with 8 bases sitting between them. The germline gives CDR1 SEHNR, CDR2 FQNEAQ (reference sequence). The CDR3 is made up of 13 amino acids. As DNA, the CDR3 is TGTGCCAGCAGCTTAGGTGGGGGAACTGAAGCTTTCTTT. This translates into CASSLGGGTEAFF.

The chain recombines TRBV6-4 with TRBJ2-5; 15 nucleotides align to TRBD2. The V and J ends lost 6 bases and 5 bases, in that order; junction bases with no gene match: 19. Germline V lookup: CDR1 MRHNA, CDR2 SNTAGT. This CDR3 spans 20 amino acids. The CDR3 sequence: CASSFRKRTSGRDPFETQYF. The CDR3 DNA sequence: TGTGCCAGCAGCTTTAGAAAAAGGACTAGCGGGAGGGACCCCTTCGAGACCCAGTACTTC.

J is TRBJ2-5 and V is TRBV5-1; D is uncertain. Deletions cut 5 bases from V and 5 bases from J, with 10 bases between. Germline CDR1 and CDR2: SGHRS and YFSETQ. The CDR3 extends over 12 amino acids. The CDR3 spells CASRATWETQYF. DNA of the CDR3: TGCGCCAGCAGGGCAACCTGGGAGACCCAGTACTTC.

Of note for this clone: A much larger clone sits a single nucleotide away, making a read error possible. This chain uses TRBV10-2 with TRBJ1-1; 9 positions agree with TRBD1. Germline-derived CDR1 and CDR2 are WSHSY and SAAADI. V was pared by 6 bases and J by 1 base, with 6 bases of the junction left unmatched. The CDR3 consists of 15 residues. CDR3 loop: CASSQPGQGNTEAFF. The CDR3 region has the DNA TGCGCCAGCAGCCAACCGGGACAGGGGAACACTGAAGCTTTCTTT.

J is TRBJ1-2 and V is TRBV30, with a weak D call TRBD1 (5 bases). The CDR3 totals 10 residues. Trimming cost V 5 bases and J 7 bases, with 8 bases left between them. Germline-derived CDR1 and CDR2 are GTSNPN and SVGIG (reference sequence). The CDR3 loop reads CAWQGGGYTF. Here the CDR3 DNA reads TGTGCCTGGCAGGGAGGTGGCTACACCTTC.

The CDR3 DNA reads TGCGCCAGCAGCATGTTGGCCGGGGCCAATGAGCAGTTCTTC. It encodes CASSMLAGANEQFF. The chain couples TRBV5-1 to TRBJ2-1; D is possibly TRBD1 or TRBD2 (5 bases each). Trimming pared 4 bases from V and 6 bases from J, leaving 14 bases between. CDR3 length: 14 residues. Germline V gene sequence: CDR1 SGHRS, CDR2 YFSETQ. Supplemented by reference TRBV5-1 and TRBJ2-1, the full variable domain reads KAGVTQTPRYLIKTRGQQVTLSCSPISGHRSVSWYQQTPGQGLQFLFEYFSETQRNKGNFPGRFSGRQFSNSRSEMNVSTLELGDSALYLCASSMLAGANEQFFGPGTRLTVL.

V and J are TRBV5-1 and TRBJ2-1, with D uncertain. Germline lookup yields CDR1 SGHRS and CDR2 YFSETQ. The length of the CDR3 is 16 residues. Trimming took 3 bases from V and 4 from J, leaving 17 bases between them. DNA for the CDR3: TGCGCCAGCAGCTCGGCTGATTGGAGAAGATACAATGAGCAGTTCTTC. Its protein is CASSSADWRRYNEQFF.

This clone has a single count. The rearrangement links TRBV7-2 to TRBJ2-7; maybe TRBD2 (6 bases). This CDR3 has 16 residues. CDR1 is SGHTA, CDR2 FQGNSA, per germline. The V and J ends lost 6 bases and 4 bases respectively, with 22 bases between them. CDR3 loop: CASSSHTTGVFYEQYF. In DNA form, the CDR3 reads TGTGCCAGCAGTTCTCACACCACGGGGGTCTTTTACGAGCAGTACTTC.

The chain links TRBV5-1 to TRBJ2-7, with D possibly called TRBD1 or TRBD2 (6 bases each). Trimming removed 5 bases from V and 6 bases from J, with 21 bases in between. The CDR3 runs 15 residues. Germline-derived CDR1 and CDR2 are SGHRS and YFSETQ. The CDR3 loop is CASRVRGQGPGEQYF. The CDR3 nucleotides read TGCGCCAGCAGAGTCCGGGGGCAGGGCCCCGGCGAGCAGTACTTC. The full variable domain, its missing parts supplied by reference TRBV5-1 and TRBJ2-7, is KAGVTQTPRYLIKTRGQQVTLSCSPISGHRSVSWYQQTPGQGLQFLFEYFSETQRNKGNFPGRFSGRQFSNSRSEMNVSTLELGDSALYLCASRVRGQGPGEQYFGPGTRLTVT.

The gene calls are TRBV11-2 and TRBJ2-7, with 8 bases aligning to TRBD1. Germline values: CDR1 SGHAT, CDR2 FQNNGV. Trimming took 4 bases from V and 2 from J; bases not matched to a gene: 7. The CDR3 runs 15 residues. DNA of the CDR3: TGTGCCAGCAGCTCCCCCGGGACAGGTACCTACGAGCAGTACTTC. Its translation is CASSSPGTGTYEQYF.

The V call is TRBV10-3, the J call TRBJ2-2; 7 bases align to TRBD1. The CDR3 is 15 residues long. V was clipped by 8 bases and J by 0 bases; unmatched bases: 6. Germline CDR1 and CDR2: ENHRY and SYGVKD. CDR3 sequence (DNA): TGTGCCATCGGTGCCGGGACAGCGAACACCGGGGAGCTGTTTTTT. Amino acids: CAIGAGTANTGELFF.

The chain couples TRBV28 to TRBJ2-5; 8 bases are a match to TRBD2. This CDR3 spans 18 amino acids. Trimming took 3 bases from V and 5 from J; bases not matched to a gene: 17. Germline-derived CDR1 and CDR2 are MDHEN and SYDVKM. The DNA of the CDR3 is TGTGCCAGCAGTTTTCCCATAATTCAAGGGCTAGCGGGTGAGACCCAGTACTTC. As protein: CASSFPIIQGLAGETQYF.

V is TRBV28 and J is TRBJ1-1, with 9 bases identical to TRBD1. From germline, CDR1 is MDHEN and CDR2 SYDVKM. The CDR3 length is 15 residues. V gave up 3 bases and J gave up 5 bases; unmatched junction bases: 7. The CDR3 sequence is CASSFIDRGGTEAFF. The CDR3 bases are TGTGCCAGCAGTTTTATTGACAGGGGGGGTACTGAAGCTTTCTTT.

The chain has TRBV7-5 and TRBJ1-2; the table's D call TRBD1 went unverified against the DNA. TRBV7-5 is noted as a pseudogene. The length of the CDR3 is 14 residues. CDR3 sequence (DNA): TGTGTCAGAAGCTTCCGGGACAGGCGCTATGGCTACACCTTC. Translated: CVRSFRDRRYGYTF.

This clone was seen a few times. The V and J genes are TRBV21-1 and TRBJ2-7; the DNA was not compared with TRBD2, the D call given in the table. TRBV21-1 is labeled a pseudogene. This CDR3 is 16 amino acids long. CDR3 amino acids: CASSPTTSGGDHEQYF. The CDR3 nucleotides read TGTGCCAGCAGCCCTACCACTAGCGGGGGGGATCACGAGCAGTACTTC.

This clone was picked up a small number of times. This chain uses TRBV7-9 with TRBJ2-7; D is possibly TRBD1 or TRBD2 (5 bases each). V shed 0 bases and J shed 2 bases, with 8 bases lying between them. CDR3 length equals 14 residues. CDR1 and CDR2 (germline): SEHNR, FQNEAQ (reference sequence). The CDR3 DNA reads TGTGCCAGCAGCTTAGCGGGGGAGACCTACGAGCAGTACTTC. Translating gives CASSLAGETYEQYF.

This clone occurred once. V and J are TRBV6-6 and TRBJ2-1, with TRBD2 matching 7 bases. Germline values: CDR1 MNHNY, CDR2 SVGAGI (reference sequence). This CDR3 is built from 12 residues. V lost 6 bases, J lost 10 bases, and 6 bases stayed unmatched. In DNA form, the CDR3 reads TGTGCCAGCAGGCGGGCTAGCGGCGAGCAGTTCTTC. Its translation is CASRRASGEQFF.

This clone was recorded only once. The chain combines TRBV6-5 with TRBJ1-6; no clear D. The CDR3 extends over 14 amino acids. Deletions cut 2 bases from V and 7 bases from J, with 9 bases between. In germline, CDR1 is MNHEY, CDR2 SVGAGI. CDR3 coding DNA: TGTGCCAGCAGTTACGTGGCCCCCAATTCACCCCTCCACTTT. Translation gives CASSYVAPNSPLHF.

The rearrangement links TRBV29-1 to TRBJ1-3, with D perhaps matching TRBD1 (5 bases). Germline V gene sequence: CDR1 SQVTM, CDR2 ANQGSEA. The length of the CDR3 is 13 residues. Between the trimmed V and J ends, which lost 3 bases and 4 bases, there was a span of 10 bases. The CDR3 nucleotides read TGCAGCGTTGAGTGGGGACCGGGAAACACCATATATTTT. It codes for CSVEWGPGNTIYF.